Below are 21 T cell receptor beta chains sequenced from a single sample in a study of T cell responses to AZD1222 COVID-19 vaccine. Clones were read by immunoSEQ multiplex PCR, and TCRdb kept only the in-frame ones, dropping some. The table shows tens of thousands of clones, with around 86% occurring only once. This sample comprised peripheral blood, obtained on day 0 of AZD1222 vaccination. These TCRs come from an adult in good health.

This sequence joins TRBV2 and TRBJ1-3; no reliable D call. Germline-derived CDR1 and CDR2 are SNHLY and FYNNEI. V shed 7 bases and J shed 4 bases, with 8 bases lying between them. The CDR3 loop spans 12 amino acids. This CDR3 reads CASKQEGNTIYF. In nucleotides, the CDR3 is TGTGCCAGCAAGCAGGAGGGAAACACCATATATTTT.

The genes are TRBV10-1 and TRBJ2-1; 10 bases are a match to TRBD2. The CDR3 runs to 15 residues. J gave up 10 bases and V 3 bases, and 9 bases lay outside the gene matches. Germline CDR1 reads WNHNN; CDR2 reads SYGVQD (reference sequence). CDR3 in DNA: TGCGCCAGCAGTGAATGGGTAGCGGGAGGTGGAGAGCAGTTCTTC. It yields the protein CASSEWVAGGGEQFF.

The rearrangement joins TRBV19 to TRBJ2-2; 10 nucleotides match TRBD1. Trimming removed 4 bases from V and 6 bases from J; junction bases left unmatched: 14. The CDR3 covers 18 residues. Per germline, CDR1 LNHDA and CDR2 SQIVND (reference sequence). This chain's CDR3 is CASSTLIFGTGVPGELFF. CDR3 in DNA: TGTGCCAGTAGTACTCTAATCTTTGGGACAGGGGTACCCGGGGAGCTGTTTTTT.

The rearrangement links TRBV5-1 to TRBJ1-1, with 10 bases aligning to TRBD1. Germline values: CDR1 SGHRS, CDR2 YFSETQ. The CDR3 covers 15 residues. V lost 7 bases and J lost 5; bases outside the gene matches: 11. Written as DNA, the CDR3 is TGCGCCAGCCATTTGGGACAGGGGATTTTAACTGAAGCTTTCTTT. This gives the protein CASHLGQGILTEAFF.

In its sample, this clone was seen once. V gene TRBV19 combines with J gene TRBJ2-3, with 9 nucleotides matching TRBD2. Germline V CDR1 and CDR2: LNHDA, SQIVND (reference sequence). The V segment lost 6 bases and the J segment 4 bases; nucleotides outside the gene matches: 5. The CDR3 is made up of 14 amino acids. The CDR3 nucleotides are TGTGCCAGTAGCGAGCGGGGGGAACCAGATACGCAGTATTTT. Translating it yields CASSERGEPDTQYF.

The chain employs TRBV19 and TRBJ1-5, with D uncertain. Germline V gene sequence: CDR1 LNHDA, CDR2 SQIVND (reference sequence). The ends were cut back, 3 bases at V and 7 bases at J, with 25 bases in the middle. The CDR3 is made up of 18 amino acids. The CDR3 DNA follows: TGTGCCAGTAGTATTGGATGGGGTGGACTGACACTGGGGCAGCCCCAGCATTTT. This gives the protein CASSIGWGGLTLGQPQHF.

The chain uses TRBV11-1 and TRBJ2-7; unclear D gene. Trimming shortened V by 0 bases and J by 0 bases, and 6 bases separated the two germline ends. CDR1 and CDR2 from the germline V gene are SGHAT and FQDESV (reference sequence). The CDR3 has 14 residues. CDR3 residues: CASSLAVFSYEQYF. The CDR3, as DNA: TGTGCCAGCAGCTTAGCAGTCTTCTCCTACGAGCAGTACTTC.

The chain combines TRBV19 with TRBJ2-1; 12 nucleotides line up with TRBD2. CDR1 and CDR2 (germline): LNHDA, SQIVND (reference sequence). The CDR3 totals 14 residues. After removal of 6 bases from V and 5 bases from J, the junction contained 2 bases not matched to a gene. CDR3 DNA sequence: TGTGCCAGTAGCACTAGCGGGGGGCACAATGAGCAGTTCTTC. This gives the protein CASSTSGGHNEQFF.

V usage is TRBV19 and J usage is TRBJ2-2; D is perhaps TRBD1 (6 bases). Germline-derived CDR1 and CDR2 are LNHDA and SQIVND (reference sequence). This CDR3 is built from 15 residues. Trimming stripped 5 bases from V and 1 base from J, with 11 bases between. The CDR3 here is CASSPRRGNTGELFF. The DNA for the CDR3 is TGTGCCAGTAGTCCCCGCAGGGGGAACACCGGGGAGCTGTTTTTT.

J is TRBJ1-6 and V is TRBV27; 7 bases are a match to TRBD1. Germline CDR1 reads MNHEY; CDR2 reads SMNVEV (reference sequence). Unmatched junction bases numbered 8, after V lost 3 bases and J lost 6 bases. The CDR3 length is 16 residues. DNA of the CDR3: TGTGCCAGCAGTTTTCTAGGGGGCGAGGGTAATTCACCCCTCCACTTT. It specifies CASSFLGGEGNSPLHF.

J is TRBJ2-1 and V is TRBV9, with no clear D. Trimming left V 3 bases short and J 0 bases short, with 7 bases between. CDR1 is SGDLS, CDR2 YYNGEE, per germline. The CDR3 covers 14 residues. CDR3 amino acids: CASSAASSYNEQFF. The CDR3 DNA is TGTGCCAGCAGCGCTGCCAGCTCCTACAATGAGCAGTTCTTC. The full variable domain, rest sourced from reference TRBV9 and TRBJ2-1, is DSGVTQTPKHLITATGQRVTLRCSPRSGDLSVYWYQQSLDQGLQFLIQYYNGEERAKGNILERFSAQQFPDLHSELNLSSLELGDSALYFCASSAASSYNEQFFGPGTRLTVL.

CDR3 DNA sequence: TGTGCCAGCAGCGCACAGGGGTGGCGGACCGGGGAGCTGTTTTTT. Translated, it gives CASSAQGWRTGELFF. The V gene is TRBV5-5, the J gene TRBJ2-2; 7 bases fit TRBD1. Germline assignment: CDR1 SGHKS and CDR2 YYEKEE (reference sequence). This CDR3 contains 15 residues. Unmatched junction bases numbered 8, after V lost 4 bases and J lost 5 bases.

The V gene is TRBV7-2, the J gene TRBJ1-2; 11 bases are a match to TRBD1. J was trimmed by 2 bases and V by 6 bases; bases with no gene match: 8. CDR1 is SGHTA, CDR2 FQGNSA, per germline. CDR3 size: 16 residues. The DNA of the CDR3 is TGTGCCAGCAGACACCCCGGACAGGGGGCCAACTATGGCTACACCTTC. Translating it yields CASRHPGQGANYGYTF.

The chain employs TRBV7-2 and TRBJ1-3; D is uncertain. The germline gives CDR1 SGHTA, CDR2 FQGNSA. Trimming took 4 bases from V and 0 from J, leaving 10 bases between them. CDR3 length: 15 residues. The CDR3 region is CASSYGRSSGNTIYF. The CDR3 region has the DNA TGTGCCAGCAGCTATGGACGATCCTCTGGAAACACCATATATTTT. The complete variable domain, with remaining parts taken from reference TRBV7-2 and TRBJ1-3, reads GAGVSQSPSNKVTEKGKDVELRCDPISGHTALYWYRQSLGQGLEFLIYFQGNSAPDKSGLPSDRFSAERTGGSVSTLTIQRTQQEDSAVYLCASSYGRSSGNTIYFGEGSWLTVV.

The chain employs TRBV9 and TRBJ1-2, with D uncertain. This CDR3 is 16 amino acids long. The germline V gene has CDR1 SGDLS and CDR2 YYNGEE. V shed 0 bases and J shed 6 bases, with 18 bases lying between them. DNA for the CDR3: TGTGCCAGCAGCGTAGCGCAGTTCCCGGGGAGGGATGGCTACACCTTC. Translated: CASSVAQFPGRDGYTF.

The chain links TRBV4-2 to TRBJ2-2; 8 bases are shared with TRBD1. Trimming at V came to 3 bases and at J to 4 bases, leaving 7 bases not matched to a gene. The CDR3 sequence is 16 residues long. Germline-derived CDR1 and CDR2 are LGHNA and YNFKEQ. The CDR3 protein is CASSQGDRLTTGELFF. CDR3 DNA: TGTGCCAGCAGCCAGGGGGACAGGCTAACCACCGGGGAGCTGTTTTTT.

The chain is built from TRBV4-2 and TRBJ1-5; 7 nucleotides agree with TRBD1. From germline, CDR1 is LGHNA and CDR2 YNFKEQ. This CDR3 region has 14 residues. The J segment lost 6 bases and the V segment lost 0 bases, leaving 2 bases of the junction unmatched. The CDR3 coding sequence is TGTGCCAGCAGCCAAGACAGGGGGGCTCAGCCCCAGCATTTT. Translation gives CASSQDRGAQPQHF.

This clone was observed a single time. The chain couples TRBV18 to TRBJ1-3; TRBD1 aligns across 9 bases. Germline V gives CDR1 KGHSH, CDR2 LQKENI. The CDR3 has 20 amino acids. V was clipped by 3 bases and J by 0 bases; unmatched bases: 15. In DNA form, the CDR3 reads TGTGCCAGCTCACCCATACCGGGGACAGGGTTGGGCTTCTCTGGAAACACCATATATTTT. Translation gives CASSPIPGTGLGFSGNTIYF.

The chain links TRBV9 to TRBJ2-2; no definite D call. This CDR3 has 13 amino acids. The germline V and J ends were trimmed by 0 bases and 5 bases, with 5 bases remaining between them. The germline gives CDR1 SGDLS, CDR2 YYNGEE. DNA for the CDR3: TGTGCCAGCAGCGTAGGGGGTACCGGGGAGCTGTTTTTT. It is translated as CASSVGGTGELFF.

V is TRBV6-5 and J is TRBJ2-3; TRBD2 is a possible D gene (6 bases). Trimming left V 6 bases short and J 5 bases short, with 12 bases between. The CDR3 spans 13 residues. Germline-derived CDR1 and CDR2 are MNHEY and SVGAGI. CDR3 loop: CASRRPGVDTQYF. The CDR3 DNA reads as TGTGCCAGCAGGCGTCCGGGGGTAGATACGCAGTATTTT.

The rearrangement links TRBV7-9 to TRBJ1-6; TRBD1 is a possible D gene (5 bases). V gave up 0 bases and J gave up 3 bases, with 15 bases separating them. The germline V gene encodes CDR1 SEHNR and CDR2 FQNEAQ (reference sequence). The CDR3 spans 18 residues. In DNA form, the CDR3 reads TGTGCCAGCAGCTTAGCGGCGGGACCGATGAACTATAATTCACCCCTCCACTTT. This codes for CASSLAAGPMNYNSPLHF.